A selection of T cell receptor beta chains follows, all from one sample in a study of shared clonotypes between healthy human individuals. Assay used: immunoSEQ multiplex PCR; TCRdb lists only in-frame clones, some missing. Here the sample spans 700,000 to 950,000 clones, about 96% being singletons. The specimen was naive CD8+ T cells sorted from blood. Receptors were obtained from a man aged 25-40 years in good health. Both conserved end residues are part of each CDR3. A D gene is named only where the DNA matches it firmly. Clone size appears in some rows only: once, few, many, or a class for an expanded clone.

j_gene,d_gene,v_gene,abundance,len,CDR3nt,CDR3aa
TRBJ2-2,.,TRBV29-1,.,13,TGCAGCGTTGGGCGGGACAACACCGGGGAGCTGTTTTTT,CSVGRDNTGELFF
TRBJ2-7,.,TRBV28,.,14,TGTGCCAGCAGCCTTTGGCGACAGACCTACGAGCAGTACTTC,CASSLWRQTYEQYF
TRBJ1-2,TRBD1,TRBV9,.,11,TGTGCCAGCGGACAGGGCTCTGGCTACACCTTC,CASGQGSGYTF
TRBJ2-2,TRBD1,TRBV5-4,.,15,TGTGCCAGCAGCTTGCGTCAGGGGGACACCGGGGAGCTGTTTTTT,CASSLRQGDTGELFF
TRBJ1-5,TRBD1,TRBV27,.,14,TGTGCCAGCAGGCCGGACAGGGGCAATCAGCCCCAGCATTTT,CASRPDRGNQPQHF
TRBJ1-5,.,TRBV4-3,.,19,TGCGCCAGCAGCCAAGATCGAATAGGCGTCGGTGCGTCTAATCAGCCCCAGCATTTT,CASSQDRIGVGASNQPQHF
TRBJ1-1,.,TRBV9,.,16,TGTGCCAGCAGCGTAGTCCCACGGGACTCGAACACTGAAGCTTTCTTT,CASSVVPRDSNTEAFF
TRBJ2-7,TRBD2,TRBV9,.,16,TGTGCCAGCAGCGTAGGAGGTAGCGGGAGCACCTACGAGCAGTACTTC,CASSVGGSGSTYEQYF
TRBJ1-1,.,TRBV4-1,.,15,TGCGCCAGCAGCCAAACAAAGTCGTTACAGGCTGAAGCTTTCTTT,CASSQTKSLQAEAFF
TRBJ2-5,.,TRBV7-2,.,14,TGTGCCAGCAGCGAAAGGACTTTTCAAGAGACCCAGTACTTC,CASSERTFQETQYF
TRBJ1-4,.,TRBV2,.,15,TGTGCCAGCAGTGAGGGCGACAGCACTAATGAAAAACTGTTTTTT,CASSEGDSTNEKLFF
TRBJ2-1,.,TRBV4-1,.,14,TGCGCCAGCAGCCATCCCTACCCGGGGAATGAGCAGTTCTTC,CASSHPYPGNEQFF
TRBJ1-1,.,TRBV6-1,.,12,TGTGCCACATCCCGGAAGAACACTGAAGCTTTCTTT,CATSRKNTEAFF
TRBJ1-2,.,TRBV6-1,.,15,TGTGCCAGCAGTGAACCTCGAAGGACGATCTATGGCTACACCTTC,CASSEPRRTIYGYTF
TRBJ2-6,.,TRBV28,.,15,TGTGCCAGCAGGACAGACCCGTCTGGGGCCAACGTCCTGACTTTC,CASRTDPSGANVLTF
TRBJ2-7,TRBD2,TRBV7-2,few,14,TGTGCCAGCAGCCCCGGGACTAGCGGCTACGAGCAGTACTTC,CASSPGTSGYEQYF
TRBJ1-5,.,TRBV19,.,16,TGTGCCAGTAGTATCGCGGGGATGGGGAGCAATCAGCCCCAGCATTTT,CASSIAGMGSNQPQHF
TRBJ2-1,TRBD2,TRBV29-1,few,14,TGCAGCGTTGGGTCTAGCGGGGTGAACAATGAGCAGTTCTTC,CSVGSSGVNNEQFF
TRBJ1-2,TRBD1,TRBV6-5,.,15,TGTGCCAGCAGTTATTATCAGGGGGCAAACTATGGCTACACCTTC,CASSYYQGANYGYTF
TRBJ2-7,.,TRBV7-9,.,12,TGTGCCAGCAGCTATATTGCCTACGAGCAGTACTTC,CASSYIAYEQYF
TRBJ1-4,.,TRBV5-1,.,18,TGCGCCAGCAGCTTGGCCCCACCCGGCGGGGTTGGGAATGAAAAACTGTTTTTT,CASSLAPPGGVGNEKLFF
TRBJ2-7,.,TRBV2,.,12,TGTGCCAGCAGTGGAGGGCGTCGGGAGCAGTACTTC,CASSGGRREQYF
TRBJ2-1,TRBD1,TRBV27,.,14,TGTGCCAGCAGCTCGACAGGGCCCCACAATGAGCAGTTCTTC,CASSSTGPHNEQFF
TRBJ2-7,.,TRBV2,.,12,TGTGCCAGTCTTCTCGGAGGGGACGAGCAGTACTTC,CASLLGGDEQYF
TRBJ2-1,.,TRBV5-4,.,12,TGTGCCAGCAGCTTGGTAGCGGATGAGCAGTTCTTC,CASSLVADEQFF
TRBJ2-1,TRBD2,TRBV4-1,.,18,TGCGCCAGCAGCCAAGAAGCCTTCGGACTAGCGTTTTACAATGAGCAGTTCTTC,CASSQEAFGLAFYNEQFF
TRBJ1-2,.,TRBV11-2,.,14,TGTGCCAGCAGCTTAGGACACGCGTCCTATGGCTACACCTTC,CASSLGHASYGYTF
TRBJ1-4,TRBD1,TRBV5-8,once,18,TGTGCCAGCAGCTTGGGACTGGCAGGGGGCCCGGGTAATGAAAAACTGTTTTTT,CASSLGLAGGPGNEKLFF
TRBJ2-5,TRBD2,TRBV9,.,17,TGTGCCAGCAGCGTAGGTACTAGCGGGGTAGGCCAAGAGACCCAGTACTTC,CASSVGTSGVGQETQYF
TRBJ1-4,.,TRBV29-1,.,16,TGCAGCGTTGAAACCCCAAGGCCCACCGATGGGGAAAAACTGTTTTTT,CSVETPRPTDGEKLFF
TRBJ2-5,.,TRBV27,.,14,TGTGCCAGCAATCCCGGTGGAATACAAGAGACCCAGTACTTC,CASNPGGIQETQYF
TRBJ1-5,.,TRBV28,.,15,TGTGCCAGCAGTTTAGCTTCACAGCCGAATCAGCCCCAGCATTTT,CASSLASQPNQPQHF
TRBJ2-3,.,TRBV11-1,.,14,TGTGCCAGCAGCTGGGGCGGGATGGAGACGACGCAGTATTTT,CASSWGGMETTQYF
TRBJ2-7,.,TRBV27,.,14,TGTGCCAGCGGGACGCAAGCAGGGGTCCACGAGCAGTACTTC,CASGTQAGVHEQYF
TRBJ1-1,TRBD1,TRBV27,.,13,TGTGCCAGCAGTCGGACAGGACACACTGAAGCTTTCTTT,CASSRTGHTEAFF
TRBJ2-2,.,TRBV5-1,.,15,TGCGCCAGCAGCTGGGACCGCTCGAACACCGGGGAGCTGTTTTTT,CASSWDRSNTGELFF
TRBJ2-3,.,TRBV27,.,14,TGTGCCAGCAGTTTCTCGCGTAGCACAGATACGCAGTATTTT,CASSFSRSTDTQYF
TRBJ2-7,TRBD2,TRBV18,once,15,TGTGCCAGCTCACCACCGGGGAGGGAATGGTACGAGCAGTACTTC,CASSPPGREWYEQYF
TRBJ2-1,.,TRBV7-9,.,13,TGTGCCAGCAGCTTAATAAGCGCTAATGAGCAGTTCTTC,CASSLISANEQFF
TRBJ2-5,.,TRBV5-1,once,16,TGCGCCAGCAGCTTGGACGGACAGCGGGTGGAAGAGACCCAGTACTTC,CASSLDGQRVEETQYF
TRBJ2-7,.,TRBV7-9,.,16,TGTGCCAGCAGCTCTACGACAGACAGCACGGTCTACGAGCAGTACTTC,CASSSTTDSTVYEQYF
TRBJ1-2,.,TRBV19,.,13,TGTGCCAGTAGTATGCCAGGGCGGGATGGCTACACCTTC,CASSMPGRDGYTF
TRBJ2-1,.,TRBV7-9,.,13,TGTGCCAGCAACCAGGGCTCCTACAATGAGCAGTTCTTC,CASNQGSYNEQFF
TRBJ2-7,TRBD2,TRBV11-1,.,15,TGTGCCAGCAGCTTACGACTAGCGGGAGCCTACGAGCAGTACTTC,CASSLRLAGAYEQYF
TRBJ1-1,TRBD1,TRBV6-1,once,17,TGTGCCAGCAGTGAAATGGGACAGGGGGAATTCAACACTGAAGCTTTCTTT,CASSEMGQGEFNTEAFF
TRBJ2-1,TRBD2,TRBV29-1,.,17,TGCAGCGGCCTGGGACTAGCGGGTTCCTTCTCCTACAATGAGCAGTTCTTC,CSGLGLAGSFSYNEQFF
TRBJ1-2,.,TRBV29-1,.,13,TGCAGCGTTGAGAGGTTGACAGGCGATGGCTACACCTTC,CSVERLTGDGYTF
TRBJ1-1,TRBD1,TRBV27,.,13,TGTGCCAGCAGTTTATCAGGGACAGTTGAAGCTTTCTTT,CASSLSGTVEAFF
TRBJ2-1,TRBD1,TRBV15,.,14,TGTGCCATAGCCGGGACAGGCGTCTTCAATGAGCAGTTCTTC,CAIAGTGVFNEQFF
TRBJ2-2,.,TRBV5-1,.,17,TGCGCCAGCAGCTTGGTCGGGCTAGCTGGGAACGGCGGGGAGCTGTTTTTT,CASSLVGLAGNGGELFF
TRBJ1-5,.,TRBV10-3,.,14,TGTGCCACAGAAGATAAGTCGAAAAATCAGCCCCAGCATTTT,CATEDKSKNQPQHF
TRBJ2-2,.,TRBV5-4,.,15,TGTGCCAGTCTCGGGGACTCAGAAGCGGCCGGGGAGCTGTTTTTT,CASLGDSEAAGELFF
TRBJ2-7,.,TRBV27,.,13,TGTGCCAGCAGCCTGACTAGCTCCTACGAGCAGTACTTC,CASSLTSSYEQYF
TRBJ2-1,TRBD2,TRBV29-1,.,16,TGCAGCGTTGTGGGGACTAGCGGGAGTTTTGACAATGAGCAGTTCTTC,CSVVGTSGSFDNEQFF
TRBJ2-7,.,TRBV7-9,.,12,TGTGCCAGCAGCTTAGACTACTACGAGCAGTACTTC,CASSLDYYEQYF
TRBJ2-1,TRBD1,TRBV5-8,.,19,TGTGCCAGCAGCTGGGGACAGGGAGGCGGGATGCTCTCCTACAATGAGCAGTTCTTC,CASSWGQGGGMLSYNEQFF
TRBJ1-2,.,TRBV6-6,.,12,TGTGCCAGCGGAAGAGAACAGTTTGGCTACACCTTC,CASGREQFGYTF
TRBJ2-7,.,TRBV4-3,few,15,TGCGCCAGCAGCCAGTCAAGGGGGGCAGGTTGGGAGCAGTACTTC,CASSQSRGAGWEQYF